The 27 T cell receptor beta chains presented below share a single source sample, sequenced in a study of spatial heterogeneity in lung cancer. Documented time point: sample taken at primary tumor resection. TCRdb passed the 5' RACE reads through MiXCR, listing each CDR3 protein once. The sample records tens of thousands of distinct CDR3 sequences, approximately 12% being singletons. This specimen was PBMCs, taken at surgery. Source of these receptors: a male donor with early-stage non-small cell lung cancer.

The V and J genes are TRBV2 and TRBJ2-7; D tentatively fits TRBD1 or TRBD2 (5 bases each). The CDR3 length is 15 residues. Germline V lookup: CDR1 SNHLY, CDR2 FYNNEI. Trimming shortened V by 8 bases and J by 0 bases, and 17 bases separated the two germline ends. The CDR3 loop is CASRSGWGISYEQYF. DNA of the CDR3: TGTGCCAGCCGTTCCGGGTGGGGGATCTCCTACGAGCAGTACTTC. Full variable domain (rest looked up from reference TRBV2 and TRBJ2-7): EPEVTQTPSHQVTQMGQEVILRCVPISNHLYFYWYRQILGQKVEFLVSFYNNEISEKSEIFDDQFSVERPDGSNFTLKIRSTKLEDSAMYFCASRSGWGISYEQYFGPGTRLTVT.

This clonotype has a count of ten or more. The chain combines TRBV4-3 with TRBJ2-2, with D possibly TRBD1 on 6 matching bases. The CDR3 sequence is 15 residues long. Trimming cost V 2 bases and J 7 bases, with 14 bases left between them. Germline V gene data show CDR1 as LGHNA and CDR2 as YSLEER. The CDR3 loop reads CASSQPPGGGGELFF. CDR3 sequence (DNA): TGCGCCAGCAGCCAACCGCCTGGGGGCGGCGGGGAGCTGTTTTTT.

The chain couples TRBV6-5 to TRBJ2-1; D is unresolved. The V gene's germline CDR1 is MNHEY and CDR2 SVGAGI. The ends were cut back, 1 base at V and 5 bases at J, with 21 bases in the middle. The CDR3 totals 18 residues. CDR3 residues: CASSYLRERLATNNEQFF. As DNA, the CDR3 is TGTGCCAGCAGTTACTTGCGAGAAAGGCTTGCGACCAACAATGAGCAGTTCTTC.

This clonotype was seen at least ten times. The rearrangement links TRBV5-1 to TRBJ2-5, with a weak D call TRBD2 (6 bases). Trimming pared 1 base from V and 3 bases from J, leaving 7 bases between. This CDR3 has 13 amino acids. CDR1 is SGHRS and CDR2 is YFSETQ in the germline V gene. In nucleotides, the CDR3 is TGCGCCAGCAGCTTGCGGAGGGAAGAGACCCAGTACTTC. It translates to CASSLRREETQYF. The entire variable domain, with the rest obtained from reference TRBV5-1 and TRBJ2-5, is as follows: KAGVTQTPRYLIKTRGQQVTLSCSPISGHRSVSWYQQTPGQGLQFLFEYFSETQRNKGNFPGRFSGRQFSNSRSEMNVSTLELGDSALYLCASSLRREETQYFGPGTRLLVL.

The chain has TRBV20-1 and TRBJ2-3, with 8 bases that match TRBD2. Looked up from germline, CDR1 is DFQATT and CDR2 is SNEGSKA (reference sequence). With V trimmed by 2 bases and J by 5 bases, 6 bases remained unmatched. CDR3 length: 14 amino acids. The CDR3 loop reads CSARRAGVIDTQYF. The CDR3 DNA is TGCAGTGCTAGACGAGCGGGAGTGATAGATACGCAGTATTTT.

The chain recombines TRBV7-2 with TRBJ1-5; D possibly corresponds to TRBD1 (6 bases). Trimming cost V 5 bases and J 0 bases, with 14 bases left between them. Looked up from germline, CDR1 is SGHTA and CDR2 is FQGNSA. CDR3 length: 16 amino acids. The CDR3: CASSPRRGDSNQPQHF. The DNA of the CDR3 is TGTGCCAGCAGCCCTAGGAGGGGGGATAGCAATCAGCCCCAGCATTTT.

This clonotype was observed a few times. V usage is TRBV7-2 and J usage is TRBJ1-1, with 7 bases lining up with TRBD1. This CDR3 has 15 residues. The V gene's germline CDR1 is SGHTA and CDR2 FQGNSA. V lost 6 bases and J lost 4; bases outside the gene matches: 11. The CDR3 nucleotides are TGTGCCAGCAGTTGGGCCAGGGGGGCGATCACTGAAGCTTTCTTT. Residues: CASSWARGAITEAFF.

This clonotype has just a few counts. The chain joins TRBV10-3 to TRBJ2-7; tentatively, D is TRBD1 or TRBD2 (5 bases each). V was shortened by 0 bases and J by 0 bases, with 9 bases between the two germline ends. The CDR3 length is 15 residues. In germline, CDR1 is ENHRY, CDR2 SYGVKD. As DNA, the CDR3 is TGTGCCATCAGTGAGTCGGCAGGGAGCTCCTACGAGCAGTACTTC. It translates to CAISESAGSSYEQYF.

This clonotype was counted at least ten times. The rearrangement links TRBV6-2 or TRBV6-3 to TRBJ1-1; D may be TRBD1 (6 bases). CDR1 and CDR2 (germline): MNHEY, SVGEGT. The CDR3 is made up of 13 amino acids. V was shortened by 2 bases and J by 8 bases, with 12 bases between the two germline ends. Here the CDR3 reads CASSYRDTGEAFF. CDR3 sequence (DNA): TGTGCCAGCAGTTACCGGGACACCGGAGAAGCTTTCTTT.

This clonotype was detected ten times or more. This sequence joins TRBV15 and TRBJ2-7; TRBD2 might be the D (6 bases). The CDR3 contains 14 residues. CDR1 and CDR2 (germline): LNHNV, YYDKDF (reference sequence). Between the trimmed V and J ends, which lost 0 bases and 7 bases, there was a span of 13 bases. The CDR3 nucleotides read TGTGCCACCAGCAGAGATGTAGGGGCGGGGGAGCAGTACTTC. As protein: CATSRDVGAGEQYF.

The rearrangement links TRBV12-3 or TRBV12-4 to TRBJ1-1, with unresolved D. CDR3 length: 13 amino acids. With 5 bases removed from V and 4 bases from J, the gap between germline ends came to 11 bases. CDR3 sequence reads: CASSILTGTEAFF. CDR3 in DNA: TGTGCCAGCAGTATCTTGACGGGCACTGAAGCTTTCTTT.

The chain has TRBV20-1 and TRBJ2-3, with TRBD2 identical over 7 bases. Per the germline V gene, CDR1 is DFQATT and CDR2 is SNEGSKA (reference sequence). CDR3 length: 15 residues. With 4 bases clipped from V and 3 bases from J, the junction kept 10 bases outside the gene matches. The CDR3 is CSATRAGVQTDTQYF. As DNA, the CDR3 is TGCAGTGCTACCCGGGCGGGAGTCCAGACAGATACGCAGTATTTT.

This clonotype was counted between two and nine times. The rearrangement links TRBV6-2 or TRBV6-3 to TRBJ2-1; D remains unclear. CDR1 is MNHEY and CDR2 is SVGEGT in the germline V gene. V was cut by 5 bases and J by 0 bases, with 11 bases left in between. The CDR3 totals 15 residues. The CDR3 coding sequence is TGTGCCAGCAGTACGGTCACCAGCTCCTACAATGAGCAGTTCTTC. It codes for CASSTVTSSYNEQFF.

This clonotype has a count of ten or more. The V and J genes are TRBV6-5 and TRBJ1-3; perhaps TRBD1 as D (5 bases). Germline assignment: CDR1 MNHEY and CDR2 SVGAGI. The CDR3 covers 15 residues. Deletions cut 2 bases from V and 1 base from J, with 9 bases between. The CDR3 nucleotides read TGTGCCAGCAGTTACGGGACCAAATCTGGAAACACCATATATTTT. It specifies CASSYGTKSGNTIYF.

This clonotype was seen a few times. The chain has TRBV5-6 and TRBJ2-5; 9 bases map to TRBD1. J was trimmed by 5 bases and V by 3 bases; bases with no gene match: 5. The germline V gene encodes CDR1 SGHDT and CDR2 YYEEEE. This CDR3 comprises 14 residues. This chain's CDR3 is CASSWTGVGETQYF. The CDR3 nucleotides are TGTGCCAGCAGCTGGACAGGGGTAGGGGAGACCCAGTACTTC.

This clonotype was seen at least ten times. CDR3 in amino acids: CASSPGSDRYYNEQFF. CDR3 in DNA: TGTGCCAGCAGCCCGGGGTCTGACAGGTACTACAATGAGCAGTTCTTC. The chain joins TRBV5-6 to TRBJ2-1; D is perhaps TRBD1 (6 bases). The CDR3 covers 16 residues. The V and J ends lost 4 bases and 3 bases respectively, with 17 bases between them. Germline V gene data show CDR1 as SGHDT and CDR2 as YYEEEE.

V is TRBV28 and J is TRBJ2-2; maybe TRBD2 (7 bases). Germline V lookup: CDR1 MDHEN, CDR2 SYDVKM. The CDR3 consists of 14 residues. Trimming took off 2 bases at V and 7 bases at J, with 11 bases between the two ends. In DNA form, the CDR3 reads TGTGCCAGCAGTTTAGTCGGGGGGCGCGGGGAGCTGTTTTTT. Translating gives CASSLVGGRGELFF.

The chain recombines TRBV10-2 with TRBJ2-5; D remains ambiguous. This CDR3 comprises 13 residues. Germline V CDR1 and CDR2: WSHSY, SAAADI. V lost 4 bases and J 2 bases, leaving 8 bases between the germline ends. This CDR3 is CASSGAAQETQYF. For the CDR3, the DNA is TGCGCCAGCAGTGGGGCAGCGCAAGAGACCCAGTACTTC.

The sample holds many counts of this clonotype. The chain couples TRBV11-2 to TRBJ2-7, with D maybe TRBD2 (6 bases). The CDR3 is made up of 14 amino acids. CDR1 and CDR2 (germline): SGHAT, FQNNGV. V was cut by 3 bases and J by 4 bases, with 13 bases left in between. CDR3 bases: TGTGCCAGCAGCTTCCCGGGACTGCATTACGAGCAGTACTTC. Translating it yields CASSFPGLHYEQYF.

The chain carries TRBV12-3 or TRBV12-4 and TRBJ2-2, with TRBD1 identical over 7 bases. V dropped 2 bases and J dropped 3; count of bases not matched to a gene: 12. The CDR3 has 18 residues. The CDR3 coding sequence is TGTGCCAGCAGTTTAAAATACCTACAGGGGCCGGACACCGGGGAGCTGTTTTTT. It codes for CASSLKYLQGPDTGELFF.

A word on this clonotype: It may be a read error: a sequence one base away is much more abundant. The V gene is TRBV30, the J gene TRBJ2-6; weak D call: TRBD1 (5 bases). This CDR3 region has 16 residues. Per the germline V gene, CDR1 is GTSNPN and CDR2 is SVGIG (reference sequence). CDR3 in amino acids: CAWSVAGISGADVLTF. CDR3 nucleotides: TGTGCCTGGAGTGTAGCCGGAATCTCTGGGGCCGACGTCCTGACTTTC.

The gene calls are TRBV11-2 and TRBJ1-5; 9 bases are a match to TRBD1. This CDR3 is built from 15 residues. Germline lookup yields CDR1 SGHAT and CDR2 FQNNGV. The junction had 6 bases not matched to a gene; V was cut back by 2 bases and J by 7 bases. As DNA, the CDR3 is TGTGCCAGCAGCTTAAATACAGGGGGCGTGCAGCCCCAGCATTTT. It is translated as CASSLNTGGVQPQHF.

V and J are TRBV24-1 and TRBJ2-4, with 7 bases matching TRBD1. The CDR3 length is 14 residues. After removal of 3 bases from V and 5 bases from J, the junction contained 3 bases not matched to a gene. CDR1 is KGHDR and CDR2 is SFDVKD in the germline V gene. The CDR3 here is CATSDTGQQNIQYF. CDR3 coding DNA: TGTGCCACCAGTGATACGGGACAGCAAAACATTCAGTACTTC.

The J gene is TRBJ2-3, the V gene TRBV25-1; D remains ambiguous. The germline CDR1 and CDR2 sequences are MGHDK and SYGVNS. This CDR3 is built from 12 residues. The V and J ends lost 1 base and 6 bases respectively, with 5 bases between them. CDR3 nucleotides: TGTGCCAGCAGTGAATCGGGCGATACGCAGTATTTT. Translating gives CASSESGDTQYF.

At least ten counts were recorded for this clonotype. The rearrangement links TRBV28 to TRBJ2-1; possibly TRBD1 for D (5 bases). Trimming took 3 bases from V and 7 from J, leaving 16 bases between them. The CDR3 length is 15 residues. CDR1 is MDHEN, CDR2 SYDVKM, per germline. CDR3 in DNA: TGTGCCAGCAGTTTCCAAGGGGTGATGAAGAATGAGCAGTTCTTC. As protein: CASSFQGVMKNEQFF.

Note on this clonotype: The junction departs from germline at one end; a sequencing error may be responsible. The V gene is TRBV20-1, the J gene TRBJ2-1; D remains ambiguous. The CDR3 is 12 residues long. CDR1 and CDR2 from the germline V gene are DFQATT and SNEGSKA (reference sequence). The CDR3 loop reads CSAIGRNVEQSF. CDR3 coding DNA: TGCAGTGCTATTGGACGTAACGTTGAGCAGTCCTTC.

The chain recombines TRBV7-8 with TRBJ1-3; D might be TRBD1 (6 bases). This CDR3 is built from 15 residues. Looked up from germline, CDR1 is SGHVS and CDR2 is FQNEAQ. V was clipped by 1 base and J by 0 bases, with 7 bases between them. In DNA form, the CDR3 reads TGTGCCAGCAGCTTAGTACAGGGCTCTGGAAACACCATATATTTT. It translates to CASSLVQGSGNTIYF.